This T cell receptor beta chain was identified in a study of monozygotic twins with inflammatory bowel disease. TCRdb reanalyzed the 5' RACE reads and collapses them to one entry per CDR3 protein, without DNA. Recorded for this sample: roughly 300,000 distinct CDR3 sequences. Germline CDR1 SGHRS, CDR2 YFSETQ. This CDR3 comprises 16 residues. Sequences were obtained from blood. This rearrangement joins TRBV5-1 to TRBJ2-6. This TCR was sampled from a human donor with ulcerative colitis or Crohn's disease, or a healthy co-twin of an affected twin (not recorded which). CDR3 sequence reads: CASSLTAGSGANVLTF. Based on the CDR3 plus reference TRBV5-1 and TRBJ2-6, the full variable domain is KAGVTQTPRYLIKTRGQQVTLSCSPISGHRSVSWYQQTPGQGLQFLFEYFSETQRNKGNFPGRFSGRQFSNSRSEMNVSTLELGDSALYLCASSLTAGSGANVLTFGAGSRLTVL.